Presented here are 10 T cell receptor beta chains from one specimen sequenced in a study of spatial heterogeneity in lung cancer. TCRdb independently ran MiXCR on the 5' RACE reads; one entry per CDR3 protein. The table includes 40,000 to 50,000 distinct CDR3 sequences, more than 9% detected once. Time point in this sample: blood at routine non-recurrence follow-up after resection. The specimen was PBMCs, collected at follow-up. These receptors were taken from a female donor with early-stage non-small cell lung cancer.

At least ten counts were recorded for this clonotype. In nucleotides, the CDR3 is TGTGCCAGCAGCTTAGGCCACTCTAGCGGCGAGCAGTACTTC. It translates to CASSLGHSSGEQYF. The chain uses TRBV7-9 and TRBJ2-7; 7 positions agree with TRBD2. The CDR3 contains 14 residues. Germline assignment: CDR1 SEHNR and CDR2 FQNEAQ (reference sequence). Trimming cost V 1 base and J 6 bases; bases outside gene matches: 6. Full variable domain (missing parts from reference TRBV7-9 and TRBJ2-7): DTGVSQNPRHKITKRGQNVTFRCDPISEHNRLYWYRQTLGQGPEFLTYFQNEAQLEKSRLLSDRFSAERPKGSFSTLEIQRTEQGDSAMYLCASSLGHSSGEQYFGPGTRLTVT.

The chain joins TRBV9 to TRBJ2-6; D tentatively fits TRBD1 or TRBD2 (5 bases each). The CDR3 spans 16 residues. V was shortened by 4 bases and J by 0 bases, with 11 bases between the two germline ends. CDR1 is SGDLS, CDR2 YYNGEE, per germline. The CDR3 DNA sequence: TGTGCCAGCAGCCCCTGGGGGTCCTCTGGGGCCAACGTCCTGACTTTC. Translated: CASSPWGSSGANVLTF. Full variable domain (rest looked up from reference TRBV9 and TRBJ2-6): DSGVTQTPKHLITATGQRVTLRCSPRSGDLSVYWYQQSLDQGLQFLIQYYNGEERAKGNILERFSAQQFPDLHSELNLSSLELGDSALYFCASSPWGSSGANVLTFGAGSRLTVL.

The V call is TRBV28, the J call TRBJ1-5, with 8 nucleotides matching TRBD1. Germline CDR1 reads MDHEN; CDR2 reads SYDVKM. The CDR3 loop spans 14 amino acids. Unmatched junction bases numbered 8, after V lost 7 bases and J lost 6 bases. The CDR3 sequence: CASILGQGGQPQHF. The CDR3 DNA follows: TGTGCCAGCATCCTTGGACAGGGAGGTCAGCCCCAGCATTTT.

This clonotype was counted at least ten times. CDR3 bases: TGTGCCAGCAGCTTAATACAGGGTGGAGAGACCCAGTACTTC. Its translation: CASSLIQGGETQYF. The chain employs TRBV7-2 and TRBJ2-5, with TRBD1 as a possible D gene (6 bases). This CDR3 has 14 amino acids. Germline values: CDR1 SGHTA, CDR2 FQGNSA. Trimming removed 2 bases at V and 4 bases at J, with 11 bases between.

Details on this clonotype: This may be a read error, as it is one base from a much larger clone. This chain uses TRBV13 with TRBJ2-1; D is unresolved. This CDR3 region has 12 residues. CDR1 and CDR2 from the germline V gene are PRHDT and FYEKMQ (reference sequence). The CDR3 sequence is CASSWARNEQSF. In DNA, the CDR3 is TGTGCCAGCAGCTGGGCCCGGAATGAGCAGTCCTTC. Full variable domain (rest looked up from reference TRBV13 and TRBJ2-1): AAGVIQSPRHLIKEKRETATLKCYPIPRHDTVYWYQQGPGQDPQFLISFYEKMQSDKGSIPDRFSAQQFSDYHSELNMSSLELGDSALYFCASSWARNEQSFGPGTRLTVL.

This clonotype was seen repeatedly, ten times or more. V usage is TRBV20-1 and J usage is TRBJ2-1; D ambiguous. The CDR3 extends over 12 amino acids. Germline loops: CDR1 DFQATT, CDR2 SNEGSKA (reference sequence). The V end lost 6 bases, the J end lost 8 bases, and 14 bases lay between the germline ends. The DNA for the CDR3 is TGCAGTGCCAATAGTCGTTCGTATGAGCAGTTCTTC. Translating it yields CSANSRSYEQFF.

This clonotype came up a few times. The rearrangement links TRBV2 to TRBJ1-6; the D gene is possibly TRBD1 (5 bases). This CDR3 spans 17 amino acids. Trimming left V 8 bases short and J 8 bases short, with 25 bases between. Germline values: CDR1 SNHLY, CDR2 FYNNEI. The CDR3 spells CASGGPRVGASDSPLHF. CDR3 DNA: TGTGCCAGCGGGGGACCCAGGGTTGGGGCCTCGGATTCACCCCTCCACTTT.

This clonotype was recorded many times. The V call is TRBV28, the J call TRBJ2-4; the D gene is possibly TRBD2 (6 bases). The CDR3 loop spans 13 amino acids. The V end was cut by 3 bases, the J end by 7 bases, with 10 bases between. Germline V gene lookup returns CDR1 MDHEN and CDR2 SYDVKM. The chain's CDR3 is CASSLRGGNIQYF. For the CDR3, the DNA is TGTGCCAGCAGTTTGCGGGGTGGGAACATTCAGTACTTC.

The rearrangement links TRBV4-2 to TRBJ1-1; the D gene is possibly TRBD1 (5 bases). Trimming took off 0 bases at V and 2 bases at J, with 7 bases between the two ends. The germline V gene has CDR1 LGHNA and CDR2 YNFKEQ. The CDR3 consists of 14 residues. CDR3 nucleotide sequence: TGTGCCAGCAGCCAAGAGGGACTTAACACTGAAGCTTTCTTT. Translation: CASSQEGLNTEAFF.

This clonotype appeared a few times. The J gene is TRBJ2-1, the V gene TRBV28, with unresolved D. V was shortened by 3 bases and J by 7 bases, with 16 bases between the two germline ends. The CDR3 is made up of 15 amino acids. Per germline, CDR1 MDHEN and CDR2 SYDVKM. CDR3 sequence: CASSFFGQATNEQFF. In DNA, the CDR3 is TGTGCCAGCAGTTTCTTTGGGCAGGCTACAAATGAGCAGTTCTTC.